This T cell receptor beta chain was recorded in a study of T cell clones after liver transplantation. About the research overall: Three of eight recipients were HCV-positive; others had non-autoimmune, non-viral indications.

Unstimulated PBMCs were sorted into CD3+CD4+ and CD3+CD8+ populations. This clone was counted a single time. Clones were sequenced by immunoSEQ multiplex PCR, and TCRdb holds only the in-frame ones, with some missing. The sample has about 22,000 clones, about three quarters seen once. After removal of 3 bases from V and 7 bases from J, the junction contained 3 bases not matched to a gene. CDR1 is ENHRY, CDR2 SYGVKD, per germline. The length of the CDR3 is 12 residues. This specimen was CD4+ T cells from blood, taken before liver transplant. The receptor's source is a human donor who received a liver transplant. V usage is TRBV10-3 and J usage is TRBJ2-7, with 7 bases identical to TRBD2. Written as DNA, the CDR3 is TGTGCCATCAGTGACGGGGGGAAAGAGCAGTACGTC. This encodes CAISDGGKEQYV.